This T cell receptor (beta chain) was profiled in a study of T cells in Graves' hyperthyroidism and ophthalmopathy. V was trimmed by 8 bases and J by 9 bases, leaving 19 bases between them. This CDR3 region has 13 residues. Germline lookup yields CDR1 MDHEN and CDR2 SYDVKM. Turning to this clonotype: Its antigen remains unidentified.

Findings and caveats of the study: In the blood, most expanded thyroid clonotypes above 0.001 appeared as well.

Amplified regions were TCR beta CDR3 sequences from RNA transcripts. Initially, a first-round RT-PCR of the TCR CDR3 employed the HTBI primer set. TCRdb re-derived calls from the multiplex PCR reads in MiXCR, one entry per CDR3 protein. Of 450,000 to 650,000 distinct CDR3 sequences detected, under 20% appear once; the ten largest clones hold 15% to 20%. The clonotype comes from a woman aged 18-35 years with Graves' ophthalmopathy. The specimen sequenced was blood. The gene calls are TRBV28 and TRBJ1-1; possible D gene TRBD1, 5 bases. Here the CDR3 reads CASLERGSGKAFF. In nucleotides, the CDR3 is TGTGCCAGCCTTGAGAGGGGTTCAGGGAAAGCTTTCTTT. Full variable domain (remainder filled in from reference TRBV28 and TRBJ1-1): DVKVTQSSRYLVKRTGEKVFLECVQDMDHENMFWYRQDPGLGLRLIYFSYDVKMKEKGDIPEGYSVSREKKERFSLILESASTNQTSMYLCASLERGSGKAFFGQGTRLTVV.